A single sample is the source of the 27 T cell receptor beta chains below, sequenced in a study of T and B cells in COVID-19 patients. TRB rearrangements were amplified by multiplex PCR with BIOMED2 TRB-A/B primers. TCRdb recomputed calls from the multiplex PCR reads with MiXCR, one row per CDR3 protein. Of 20,000 to 25,000 distinct CDR3 sequences detected, around 30% appear once; the ten largest clones hold about 2.8%. Each TRB amplification used roughly 240-550 ng of genomic DNA from blood. Input material: blood. These receptors came from a human donor who had recovered from COVID-19.

This clonotype is termed medium-sized (0.01 to 0.1%). The chain carries TRBV18 and TRBJ2-5; 14 nucleotides align to TRBD2. There are 16 residues in the CDR3. CDR1 and CDR2 (germline): KGHSH, LQKENI. With 0 bases clipped from V and 5 bases from J, the junction kept 2 bases outside the gene matches. In DNA form, the CDR3 reads TGTGCCAGCTCACCACCCGGGACTAGCGGGAGTGAGACCCAGTACTTC. Its translation: CASSPPGTSGSETQYF.

This clonotype is labeled medium-sized. This sequence joins TRBV19 and TRBJ2-7; 7 nucleotides match TRBD1. Per germline, CDR1 LNHDA and CDR2 SQIVND (reference sequence). The CDR3 spans 13 residues. J was trimmed by 6 bases and V by 5 bases; bases with no gene match: 7. CDR3 sequence (DNA): TGTGCCAGTAGTTCCGCGGACAGGTCCGAGCAGTACTTC. Its protein product is CASSSADRSEQYF.

The V and J genes are TRBV10-2 and TRBJ1-2; D may be TRBD1 (5 bases). The CDR3 sequence is 15 residues long. From germline, CDR1 is WSHSY and CDR2 SAAADI. V gave up 7 bases and J gave up 1 base, with 16 bases separating them. CDR3 amino acids: CASTLDSSFNYGYTF. In DNA, the CDR3 is TGCGCCAGCACCCTCGACAGCTCCTTTAACTATGGCTACACCTTC.

By sample share, this clonotype is medium-sized. The chain is built from TRBV29-1 and TRBJ2-5, with D perhaps matching TRBD2 (5 bases). Trimming removed 3 bases at V and 4 bases at J, with 15 bases between. Germline assignment: CDR1 SQVTM and CDR2 ANQGSEA. The CDR3 is 14 amino acids. The CDR3 DNA reads TGCAGCGTTGATGGGTCGGGGAGTGGAGAGACCCAGTACTTC. Translated, it gives CSVDGSGSGETQYF.

V and J are TRBV5-6 and TRBJ2-5, with D hard to call. V was shortened by 4 bases and J by 5 bases, with 15 bases between the two germline ends. CDR3 length: 14 residues. CDR1 is SGHDT and CDR2 is YYEEEE in the germline V gene. The CDR3 loop is CASSTYDTVETQYF. CDR3 sequence (DNA): TGTGCCAGCAGCACTTACGACACCGTGGAGACCCAGTACTTC. The entire variable domain, with the rest obtained from reference TRBV5-6 and TRBJ2-5, is as follows: DAGVTQSPTHLIKTRGQQVTLRCSPKSGHDTVSWYQQALGQGPQFIFQYYEEEERQRGNFPDRFSGHQFPNYSSELNVNALLLGDSALYLCASSTYDTVETQYFGPGTRLLVL.

The V and J genes are TRBV6-5 and TRBJ2-7, with TRBD2 as a possible D gene (6 bases). Trimming stripped 6 bases from V and 3 bases from J, with 15 bases between. The CDR3 totals 14 residues. Germline V gene lookup returns CDR1 MNHEY and CDR2 SVGAGI. CDR3 nucleotides: TGTGCCAGCAGCCAAGGCGGGACCCTCTACGAGCAGTACTTC. It encodes CASSQGGTLYEQYF.

This chain uses TRBV19 with TRBJ2-2; 12 bases map to TRBD2. V shed 6 bases, J shed 5 bases, and the junction held 7 bases outside the gene matches. Germline V CDR1 and CDR2: LNHDA, SQIVND (reference sequence). The CDR3 is 16 amino acids. The CDR3 reads CASSPGLAGGTGELFF. CDR3 bases: TGTGCCAGTAGCCCGGGACTAGCGGGTGGTACCGGGGAGCTGTTTTTT.

V usage is TRBV20-1 and J usage is TRBJ2-7, with 7 bases aligning to TRBD1. This CDR3 is built from 13 residues. V lost 6 bases, J lost 3 bases, and 8 bases stayed unmatched. Germline V gives CDR1 DFQATT, CDR2 SNEGSKA (reference sequence). CDR3 in DNA: TGCAGTGCCCCCGGACAGGAGCTCTACGAGCAGTACTTC. Translating it yields CSAPGQELYEQYF.

The genes are TRBV30 and TRBJ2-1, with D tentatively TRBD1 or TRBD2 (6 bases each). The V and J ends lost 8 bases and 11 bases respectively, with 16 bases between them. Looked up from germline, CDR1 is GTSNPN and CDR2 is SVGIG (reference sequence). The CDR3 length is 11 residues. The CDR3 loop is CAREFGDKQFF. The CDR3 DNA reads TGTGCCCGGGAGTTTGGGGACAAGCAGTTCTTC.

On this clonotype: This sequence may be a read error, since a much larger clone differs from it by one base. V gene TRBV19 combines with J gene TRBJ2-7; tentative D call: TRBD2 (6 bases). Deletions cut 5 bases from V and 3 bases from J, with 14 bases between. This CDR3 is 14 amino acids long. In germline, CDR1 is LNHDA, CDR2 SQIVND (reference sequence). The CDR3 DNA is TGTGCCAGTAGTTATTCAGCGGGCCACTACGAGCAGTACTTC. Its protein product is CASSYSAGHYEQYF.

The chain is built from TRBV6-5 and TRBJ1-2, with D possibly being TRBD1 (6 bases). The CDR3 runs to 16 residues. V dropped 2 bases and J dropped 3 bases, with 16 bases sitting between them. Germline CDR1 MNHEY, CDR2 SVGAGI. CDR3 in amino acids: CASSYQDRRLDYGYTF. CDR3 coding DNA: TGTGCCAGCAGTTACCAGGACAGACGCCTGGACTATGGCTACACCTTC.

This clonotype has a handful of counts. This rearrangement joins TRBV5-4 to TRBJ2-2, with D perhaps being TRBD1 or TRBD2 (7 bases each). This CDR3 region has 15 residues. The ends were cut back, 1 base at V and 4 bases at J, with 11 bases in the middle. Looked up from germline, CDR1 is SGHNT and CDR2 is YYREEE (reference sequence). The CDR3, as DNA: TGTGCCAGCAGCTTGCAGGGGGAGGGCACCGGGGAGCTGTTTTTT. Translation gives CASSLQGEGTGELFF.

In its sample, this clonotype was seen many times. This rearrangement joins TRBV19 to TRBJ1-2; D gene uncertain. Trimming took 3 bases from V and 4 from J, leaving 9 bases between them. The CDR3 length is 13 residues. Looked up from germline, CDR1 is LNHDA and CDR2 is SQIVND (reference sequence). CDR3 sequence reads: CASSMAGIYGYTF. The DNA of the CDR3 is TGTGCCAGTAGTATGGCTGGGATCTATGGCTACACCTTC.

The rearrangement joins TRBV7-9 to TRBJ2-7; 8 bases line up with TRBD1. Germline values: CDR1 SEHNR, CDR2 FQNEAQ (reference sequence). The CDR3 consists of 13 residues. V trimming: 6 bases; J trimming: 7 bases; junction bases outside the gene matches: 8. The CDR3 DNA sequence: TGTGCCAGCAGGCCAGGGGGCGATTATGAGCAGTACTTC. Translated: CASRPGGDYEQYF.

This clonotype was seen only once. At one end the junction does not follow the germline gene, possibly because of a read error. The chain joins TRBV5-4 to TRBJ2-7; 11 bases are a match to TRBD2. The germline V gene has CDR1 SGHNT and CDR2 YYREEE (reference sequence). The CDR3 has 15 residues. CDR3 nucleotide sequence: TGTGCCAGCAGCTTTAGCGGGGGGGCCTCCTACAAGCAGTACTTC. This codes for CASSFSGGASYKQYF.

By sample fraction, this clonotype is medium-sized. The CDR3 region has the DNA TGTGCCAGTACCAGACAGGCCTTCGGGGCCAACGTCCTGACTTTC. Its translation: CASTRQAFGANVLTF. The V call is TRBV19, the J call TRBJ2-6; D perhaps matches TRBD1 (6 bases). CDR1 is LNHDA and CDR2 is SQIVND in the germline V gene (reference sequence). This CDR3 spans 15 amino acids. V was cut by 7 bases and J by 4 bases, with 14 bases left in between. The variable domain in full, completed from reference TRBV19 and TRBJ2-6, reads DGGITQSPKYLFRKEGQNVTLSCEQNLNHDAMYWYRQDPGQGLRLIYYSQIVNDFQKGDIAEGYSVSREKKESFPLTVTSAQKNPTAFYLCASTRQAFGANVLTFGAGSRLTVL.

The rearrangement uses TRBV5-1 and TRBJ2-2, with a tentative D call TRBD2 (5 bases). This CDR3 contains 16 residues. V lost 7 bases and J lost 0, with 16 bases in between. Looked up from germline, CDR1 is SGHRS and CDR2 is YFSETQ. CDR3 nucleotide sequence: TGCGCCAGCTCTACGGGGTCCTCCGCGAACACCGGGGAGCTGTTTTTT. This codes for CASSTGSSANTGELFF.

Only a few counts were recorded for this clonotype. The J gene is TRBJ1-1, the V gene TRBV12-3 or TRBV12-4; D unclear. The CDR3 extends over 11 amino acids. The V end lost 1 base, the J end lost 10 bases, and 7 bases lay between the germline ends. CDR3 bases: TGTGCCAGCAGTTTAGAGTTGTCAGCTTTCTTT. As protein: CASSLELSAFF.

This sequence joins TRBV29-1 and TRBJ2-3; TRBD2 aligns across 10 bases. CDR1 is SQVTM and CDR2 is ANQGSEA in the germline V gene. V trimming: 6 bases; J trimming: 3 bases; junction bases outside the gene matches: 3. The CDR3 runs 13 residues. The CDR3 here is CSVGTSVTDTQYF. The CDR3, as DNA: TGCAGCGTCGGGACTAGCGTGACAGATACGCAGTATTTT.

This clonotype was detected a few times. CDR3 in amino acids: CASSDSAGAQETQYF. As DNA, the CDR3 is TGTGCCAGCAGTGACTCGGCGGGGGCTCAAGAGACCCAGTACTTC. The gene calls are TRBV6-4 and TRBJ2-5, with a weak D call TRBD2 (7 bases). The CDR3 totals 15 residues. The V end lost 0 bases, the J end lost 2 bases, and 10 bases lay between the germline ends. The germline V gene has CDR1 MRHNA and CDR2 SNTAGT.

This clonotype was observed many times. The rearrangement uses TRBV19 and TRBJ2-1, with TRBD1 matching 11 bases. From germline, CDR1 is LNHDA and CDR2 SQIVND (reference sequence). CDR3 length: 16 amino acids. After removal of 3 bases from V and 6 bases from J, the junction contained 7 bases not matched to a gene. The CDR3 DNA reads TGTGCCAGTAGTATCGACCCCGGGACAGGGGGCAATGAGCAGTTCTTC. It is translated as CASSIDPGTGGNEQFF.

A few counts support this clonotype. The junction differs from germline at one of its ends, possibly a read error. This rearrangement joins TRBV5-1 to TRBJ1-3; D is ambiguous. The CDR3 loop spans 17 amino acids. CDR1 and CDR2 from the germline V gene are SGHRS and YFSETQ. This chain's CDR3 is CASSYPQDGSSGNTIYF. The CDR3 bases are TGTGCCAGCAGCTACCCCCAGGACGGGAGCTCTGGAAACACCATATATTTT.

This clonotype was found a few times. The V and J genes are TRBV27 and TRBJ1-2; 10 positions match TRBD1. CDR1 and CDR2 from the germline V gene are MNHEY and SMNVEV (reference sequence). Trimming removed 4 bases from V and 3 bases from J; junction bases left unmatched: 5. CDR3 length equals 15 residues. The CDR3 protein is CASSSATGGYYGYTF. The CDR3 nucleotides are TGTGCCAGCAGTTCTGCGACAGGGGGCTACTATGGCTACACCTTC.

In DNA, the CDR3 is TGTGCCAGCAGTTCAACACTGGGACTAGCGGGAGAGACCCAGTACTTC. This sequence encodes CASSSTLGLAGETQYF. The chain recombines TRBV12-3 or TRBV12-4 with TRBJ2-5; TRBD2 matches 12 bases. The junction had 7 bases not matched to a gene; V was cut back by 4 bases and J by 4 bases. The CDR3 is made up of 16 amino acids.

Concerning this clonotype: One junction end does not reproduce the germline sequence, and a read error may be involved. This chain links TRBV6-1 with TRBJ1-2; D remains unclear. CDR3 length equals 13 residues. Germline V gene sequence: CDR1 MNHNS, CDR2 SASEGT. The CDR3 loop reads CASSEELGYGYTF. In nucleotides, the CDR3 is TGCGCCAGCAGTGAAGAACTGGGCTATGGCTACACCTTC.

This clonotype was seen more than once but under ten times. This sequence joins TRBV11-1 and TRBJ2-5, with 7 positions matching TRBD2. Trimming took 5 bases from V and 2 from J; bases not matched to a gene: 14. Germline V lookup: CDR1 SGHAT, CDR2 FQDESV (reference sequence). The CDR3 has 17 amino acids. CDR3 in DNA: TGTGCCAGCAGCCCCACCGTAGGGACTACCGTGCAAGAGACCCAGTACTTC. Protein product: CASSPTVGTTVQETQYF.

V usage is TRBV5-1 and J usage is TRBJ2-5; D not certain. Germline CDR1 SGHRS, CDR2 YFSETQ. Trimming shortened V by 2 bases and J by 2 bases, and 4 bases separated the two germline ends. The CDR3 loop spans 12 amino acids. The CDR3 DNA is TGCGCCAGCAGCTTCGAGCAAGAGACCCAGTACTTC. As protein: CASSFEQETQYF.